Following are 8 T cell receptor beta chains from one sample sequenced in a study of T cells after yellow fever vaccination. TCRdb re-derived calls from the 5' RACE reads in MiXCR, one entry per CDR3 protein. Of about 350,000 distinct CDR3 sequences in the sample, roughly 10% are singletons; the top ten hold around 18%. Material: PBMCs, obtained on the day of the first yellow fever vaccination. These TCRs come from a man between 18 and 29 years old who received the YFV17D yellow fever vaccine.

In its sample, this clonotype was seen a few times. The genes are TRBV10-3 and TRBJ1-2; D gene uncertain. V was cut by 2 bases and J by 8 bases, with 9 bases left in between. CDR1 is ENHRY, CDR2 SYGVKD, per germline. The CDR3 consists of 12 residues. CDR3 region: CAISEAGGGYTF. Written as DNA, the CDR3 is TGTGCCATCAGTGAGGCGGGTGGCGGCTACACCTTC.

A few counts support this clonotype. This rearrangement joins TRBV6-2 or TRBV6-3 to TRBJ1-1, with D unresolved. V was trimmed by 5 bases and J by 5 bases, leaving 12 bases between them. Germline V gene lookup returns CDR1 MNHEY and CDR2 SVGEGT. This CDR3 has 13 amino acids. CDR3 in amino acids: CASSPRGETEAFF. CDR3 nucleotides: TGTGCCAGCAGTCCACGGGGAGAGACTGAAGCTTTCTTT.

The table lists this clonotype with a few counts. This rearrangement joins TRBV30 to TRBJ2-5, with D unresolved. V gave up 5 bases and J gave up 6 bases, with 13 bases separating them. Germline lookup yields CDR1 GTSNPN and CDR2 SVGIG (reference sequence). This CDR3 comprises 12 residues. CDR3 protein: CAWDAGPQTQYF. The CDR3 DNA reads as TGTGCCTGGGACGCAGGACCCCAGACCCAGTACTTC.

V and J are TRBV5-1 and TRBJ2-5; TRBD2 matches 13 bases. Germline assignment: CDR1 SGHRS and CDR2 YFSETQ. CDR3 length equals 14 residues. With V trimmed by 4 bases and J by 5 bases, 2 bases remained unmatched. The CDR3 DNA reads TGCGCCAGCAGCCTGACTAGCGGGAGGGAGACCCAGTACTTC. Protein: CASSLTSGRETQYF.

This clonotype was counted only a few times. The chain combines TRBV7-9 with TRBJ1-1, with D unresolved. The CDR3 runs to 14 residues. The germline V gene has CDR1 SEHNR and CDR2 FQNEAQ (reference sequence). V dropped 4 bases and J dropped 0 bases, with 9 bases sitting between them. CDR3 sequence: CASSSLELNTEAFF. The CDR3 DNA is TGTGCCAGCAGCTCCCTCGAGCTGAACACTGAAGCTTTCTTT.

To note about this clonotype: Possible read error: a much larger clone is one base away. The V call is TRBV9, the J call TRBJ2-5; D assignment may be TRBD1 or TRBD2 (5 bases each). The CDR3 length is 16 residues. Per the germline V gene, CDR1 is SGDLS and CDR2 is YYNGEE. DNA of the CDR3: TGTGCCAGCAGCGTATACTCCGGGACCAACCAAGAGTCCCAGTACTTC. Translation: CASSVYSGTNQESQYF.

This clonotype was counted at least ten times. The V gene is TRBV18, the J gene TRBJ2-7; 8 positions agree with TRBD1. Per germline, CDR1 KGHSH and CDR2 LQKENI. V lost 3 bases to trimming and J lost 3 bases; unmatched junction nucleotides: 4. The CDR3 consists of 14 residues. The CDR3 coding sequence is TGTGCCAGCTCACCGGGGACAGGTATCTACGAGCAGTACTTC. This translates into CASSPGTGIYEQYF.

This chain links TRBV6-5 with TRBJ1-6, with a tentative D call TRBD1 (5 bases). V lost 4 bases to trimming and J lost 8 bases, with 12 bases between them. Germline V CDR1 and CDR2: MNHEY, SVGAGI. The CDR3 is 14 amino acids. The CDR3, as DNA: TGTGCCAGCAGTTCTGGGGCAATAGATTCACCCCTCCACTTT. Its protein product is CASSSGAIDSPLHF.